This TCR beta chain stems from a study of blood T cell repertoires in COVID-19. Across the study: The analysed material was cDNA or gDNA that came from T cells, B-cell-depleted T cells, or PBMCs.

TCRdb's copy holds only in-frame clones and misses some; the assay was immunoSEQ multiplex PCR. Here the sample spans 90,000 to 150,000 clones, 60% to 85% being singletons. V was clipped by 5 bases and J by 8 bases, with 18 bases between them. The CDR3 is 15 amino acids. In germline, CDR1 is MNHNY, CDR2 SVGAGI (reference sequence). This TCR was sampled from a man aged 70 or older with acute or convalescent COVID-19. Sequencing was performed on peripheral blood. The chain is built from TRBV6-6 and TRBJ1-4; no firm D call. CDR3: CASSLTGKWMEKLFF. CDR3 nucleotide sequence: TGTGCCAGCAGTCTCACCGGGAAATGGATGGAAAAACTGTTTTTT.